These 24 T cell receptor beta chains came from one sample sequenced in a study of low-dose radiotherapy and immunotherapy resistance in tumors. TRAV- and TRBV-specific primers, spanning alpha and beta chains, primed first-strand cDNA. Over roughly 18 PCR cycles, TCRs were amplified from a constant-region primer and V-primer adapter. TCRdb redid the calling of the reads with MiXCR, one entry per CDR3 protein. The sample records some 60,000 distinct CDR3 sequences, approximately 25% being singletons. Documented time point: before trial treatment. This specimen consisted of PBMCs, obtained before treatment. These receptors came from a male donor with rectosigmoid adenocarcinoma.

This clonotype was seen more than once but under ten times. V and J are TRBV28 and TRBJ2-7, with a possible D match to TRBD1 (6 bases). Germline loops: CDR1 MDHEN, CDR2 SYDVKM. The CDR3 is 14 amino acids. V lost 7 bases, J lost 2 bases, and 15 bases lay in between. CDR3 in amino acids: CASTQQGTTYEQYF. CDR3 bases: TGTGCCAGCACCCAACAGGGTACGACCTACGAGCAGTACTTC.

Comment on this clonotype: With a far larger clone one base away, a read error is the likely cause. The chain has TRBV28 and TRBJ2-7, with D unclear. V gave up 6 bases and J gave up 5 bases, with 14 bases separating them. The CDR3 runs 13 residues. Germline V gene lookup returns CDR1 MDHEN and CDR2 SYDVKM. CDR3 nucleotides: TGTGCCAGCAGCTCCCCCCAGGTGGACGAGCAGTACTTC. It specifies CASSSPQVDEQYF.

In its sample, this clonotype was seen many times. The V and J genes are TRBV11-2 and TRBJ2-1; 8 nucleotides agree with TRBD2. The CDR3 consists of 20 residues. Germline values: CDR1 SGHAT, CDR2 FQNNGV. With 6 bases clipped from V and 4 bases from J, the junction kept 23 bases outside the gene matches. The CDR3 nucleotides read TGTGCCAGCAGAGAAATAGGTGGGGTAAGGATAGCGGGGAGGTACAATGAGCAGTTCTTC. Amino acids: CASREIGGVRIAGRYNEQFF.

This clonotype was seen just once. The chain couples TRBV11-2 to TRBJ2-7, with 13 positions matching TRBD2. This CDR3 has 18 residues. Germline V CDR1 and CDR2: SGHAT, FQNNGV. Trimming took 5 bases from V and 0 from J; bases not matched to a gene: 10. CDR3 region: CASSILAGGPIGSYEQYF. CDR3 DNA sequence: TGTGCCAGCAGCATACTAGCGGGAGGGCCTATAGGCTCCTACGAGCAGTACTTC.

This clonotype was counted many times. For the CDR3, the DNA is TGCAGTCACCGGAATCGGGGCTTTGAAACCAATGAGCAGTTCTTC. This codes for CSHRNRGFETNEQFF. The genes are TRBV20-1 and TRBJ2-1, with D possibly being TRBD1 or TRBD2 (5 bases each). Germline CDR1 reads DFQATT; CDR2 reads SNEGSKA (reference sequence). The V gene lost 8 bases and the J gene lost 6 bases, with 23 bases spanning the gap. CDR3 size: 15 residues.

This clonotype was observed at least ten times. One junction end does not reproduce the germline sequence, and a read error may be involved. The V call is TRBV5-1, the J call TRBJ2-3, with D possibly called TRBD1 or TRBD2 (6 bases each). The CDR3 totals 12 residues. CDR1 is SGHRS, CDR2 YFSETQ, per germline. CDR3 protein: CASNPLEEGEYF. The CDR3 DNA is TGTGCCAGCAACCCTCTAGAGGAGGGGGAGTATTTT.

Many counts were recorded for this clonotype. V is TRBV28 and J is TRBJ1-4, with 7 bases that match TRBD1. CDR1 MDHEN and CDR2 SYDVKM come from the germline V gene. V dropped 5 bases and J dropped 14; count of bases not matched to a gene: 5. CDR3 length equals 11 residues. In DNA form, the CDR3 reads TGTGCCAGCAGTCGACAGACAGGGCTGTTTTTT. It translates to CASSRQTGLFF.

For this clonotype: The DNA is left out, because the CDR3 cannot be placed on it with certainty; the CDR3 is given as TCRdb lists it. This chain uses TRBV4-2 with TRBJ2-2. The CDR3 contains 17 residues when both ends are counted. Germline V lookup: CDR1 LGHNA, CDR2 YNFKEQ. The CDR3 loop is CASSPLVLSNTGELFFF.

In its sample, this clonotype was seen many times. V usage is TRBV14 and J usage is TRBJ2-7; 8 bases align to TRBD1. Trimming took 2 bases from V and 4 from J; bases not matched to a gene: 1. This CDR3 has 13 amino acids. Germline CDR1 SGHDN, CDR2 FVKESK. CDR3 bases: TGTGCCAGCAGCCAAAACAGGGGGTACGAGCAGTACTTC. Protein: CASSQNRGYEQYF.

Ten or more counts support this clonotype. V and J are TRBV20-1 and TRBJ2-6; D is possibly TRBD1 (6 bases). This CDR3 has 17 residues. With 5 bases removed from V and 0 bases from J, the gap between germline ends came to 17 bases. Germline V lookup: CDR1 DFQATT, CDR2 SNEGSKA (reference sequence). The CDR3 DNA reads as TGCAGTGCTTTTCCGGACAGACGATACTCTGGGGCCAACGTCCTGACTTTC. Translated, it gives CSAFPDRRYSGANVLTF.

Of note for this clonotype: A far larger clone is one nucleotide away, so this likely arose from a read error. The rearrangement uses TRBV7-9 and TRBJ2-7; D gene ambiguous. Germline V gene lookup returns CDR1 SEHNR and CDR2 FQNEAQ (reference sequence). V was shortened by 2 bases and J by 7 bases, with 18 bases between the two germline ends. The CDR3 consists of 15 residues. CDR3 protein: CASSLLGILYNEQYF. DNA of the CDR3: TGTGCCAGCAGCTTATTGGGGATCCTTTACAATGAGCAGTACTTC.

This clonotype was seen many times. The rearrangement uses TRBV4-2 and TRBJ2-3; 10 bases are shared with TRBD2. The CDR3 contains 15 residues. Germline CDR1 reads LGHNA; CDR2 reads YNFKEQ. The CDR3: CSSSQEASGGRPQYF. CDR3 sequence (DNA): TGTTCTAGCAGCCAAGAGGCTAGCGGGGGACGGCCGCAGTATTTT.

The chain recombines TRBV9 with TRBJ2-5; TRBD1 agrees at 7 bases. This CDR3 has 14 residues. Per the germline V gene, CDR1 is SGDLS and CDR2 is YYNGEE. With 4 bases clipped from V and 1 base from J, the junction kept 4 bases outside the gene matches. CDR3 sequence: CASSRRTGQETQYF. For the CDR3, the DNA is TGTGCCAGCAGCAGGAGGACAGGCCAAGAGACCCAGTACTTC. The variable domain in full, completed from reference TRBV9 and TRBJ2-5, reads DSGVTQTPKHLITATGQRVTLRCSPRSGDLSVYWYQQSLDQGLQFLIQYYNGEERAKGNILERFSAQQFPDLHSELNLSSLELGDSALYFCASSRRTGQETQYFGPGTRLLVL.

Ten or more counts support this clonotype. V is TRBV2 and J is TRBJ2-7; 8 nucleotides align to TRBD1. The CDR3 runs 12 residues. Germline V gene sequence: CDR1 SNHLY, CDR2 FYNNEI. Trimming took 6 bases from V and 3 from J; bases not matched to a gene: 1. The CDR3 nucleotides are TGTGCCAGCAGCGGACAGGGCTACGAGCAGTACTTC. Its protein product is CASSGQGYEQYF.

The table lists this clonotype with a few counts. The junction differs from germline at one of its ends, possibly a read error. The rearrangement joins TRBV9 to TRBJ2-7; D remains unclear. There are 8 residues in the CDR3. Germline values: CDR1 SGDLS, CDR2 YYNGEE. For the CDR3, the DNA is TGTGCCAGCAGCGTGGCGGTTTTC. This gives the protein CASSVAVF.

The rearrangement links TRBV30 to TRBJ2-3; D gene ambiguous. Germline V gives CDR1 GTSNPN, CDR2 SVGIG (reference sequence). The CDR3 totals 17 residues. V lost 0 bases, J lost 2 bases, and 18 bases lay in between. This CDR3 is CAWSVKATFSITDTQYF. The DNA of the CDR3 is TGTGCCTGGAGTGTTAAGGCCACTTTTTCGATCACAGATACGCAGTATTTT.

Regarding this clonotype: A read error likely explains this, since a far larger clone differs by one base. This rearrangement joins TRBV28 to TRBJ2-5; D is unresolved. From germline, CDR1 is MDHEN and CDR2 SYDVKM. V was shortened by 3 bases and J by 11 bases, with 13 bases between the two germline ends. The CDR3 is made up of 12 amino acids. CDR3 sequence (DNA): TGTGCCAGCAGTTTCGGAGAGAGTGAGCAGTACTTC. Its translation: CASSFGESEQYF. The whole variable domain, remainder taken from reference TRBV28 and TRBJ2-5, is DVKVTQSSRYLVKRTGEKVFLECVQDMDHENMFWYRQDPGLGLRLIYFSYDVKMKEKGDIPEGYSVSREKKERFSLILESASTNQTSMYLCASSFGESEQYFGPGTRLLVL.

This clonotype was seen repeatedly, ten times or more. J is TRBJ2-3 and V is TRBV7-8, with 12 bases fitting TRBD2. Germline V gene sequence: CDR1 SGHVS, CDR2 FQNEAQ. The CDR3 consists of 17 residues. J lost 4 bases, V lost 5 bases, and 10 bases had no gene match. The CDR3 region has the DNA TGTGCCAGCAGCGCCCGACTAGCGGGAGCGGGGCCAGATACGCAGTATTTT. Its translation is CASSARLAGAGPDTQYF.

J is TRBJ2-1 and V is TRBV6-2 or TRBV6-3, with D possibly called TRBD1 or TRBD2 (5 bases each). CDR3 size: 16 residues. Looked up from germline, CDR1 is MNHEY and CDR2 is SVGEGT. With 5 bases removed from V and 4 bases from J, the gap between germline ends came to 18 bases. The CDR3 DNA follows: TGTGCCAGCAGTGCTTTCGTTTCCGGGACGTACAATGAGCAGTTCTTC. Amino acid sequence: CASSAFVSGTYNEQFF.

The chain employs TRBV27 and TRBJ2-7; D call uncertain. The CDR3 extends over 15 amino acids. The V and J ends lost 4 bases and 3 bases respectively, with 16 bases between them. Germline CDR1 and CDR2: MNHEY and SMNVEV (reference sequence). CDR3 region: CASSSLKGIYYEQYF. CDR3 bases: TGTGCCAGCAGTTCCCTCAAGGGAATTTACTACGAGCAGTACTTC.

This clonotype was observed at least ten times. The V call is TRBV7-2, the J call TRBJ2-3; 8 bases match TRBD1. V gave up 2 bases and J gave up 1 base; unmatched junction bases: 5. The CDR3 has 16 residues. Germline V lookup: CDR1 SGHTA, CDR2 FQGNSA. The CDR3 nucleotides are TGTGCCAGCAGCTTACGGCTGGACAGGGGCACAGATACGCAGTATTTT. Protein: CASSLRLDRGTDTQYF.

In this sample, this clonotype turned up many times. The chain combines TRBV18 with TRBJ2-7; a weak D match, TRBD1 (6 bases). The CDR3 totals 14 residues. CDR1 and CDR2 from the germline V gene are KGHSH and LQKENI. V was trimmed by 4 bases and J by 6 bases, leaving 16 bases between them. The CDR3 protein is CASSQNREVGEQYF. The CDR3 DNA follows: TGTGCCAGCTCACAGAACAGGGAAGTGGGCGAGCAGTACTTC.

The CDR3 DNA follows: TGCGCCAGCAGCTTGTCCCGGGGGACAGGGGAATACGAGCAGTACTTC. Its translation is CASSLSRGTGEYEQYF. The chain uses TRBV5-1 and TRBJ2-7, with 10 bases that match TRBD1. Germline trimming cut 1 base from V and 4 bases from J; bases unmatched to any gene: 8. This CDR3 has 16 residues. Per the germline V gene, CDR1 is SGHRS and CDR2 is YFSETQ.

The rearrangement joins TRBV4-2 to TRBJ1-5, with D possibly being TRBD1 (5 bases). The V gene lost 0 bases and the J gene lost 1 base, with 13 bases spanning the gap. This CDR3 is 17 amino acids long. Germline values: CDR1 LGHNA, CDR2 YNFKEQ. CDR3 DNA: TGTGCCAGCAGCCAAGATCCAGGGCGAGGAAGCAATCAGCCCCAGCATTTT. Translation: CASSQDPGRGSNQPQHF.